This TCR beta chain was recovered during a study of cytomegalovirus exposure and HLA in healthy donors. General study results and limits: In an earlier analysis, about 87% or about 30%: the productive usage of most TCR beta V segments. Reported performance of the classifier showed diagnosis of cytomegalovirus status with high specificity and sensitivity. An Asian-associated ancestry cluster reportedly showed fewer N-insertions than the approximately 630-donor mean in a later analysis.

Comment on this clone: Its antigen is unidentified.

Vbeta (60) and Jbeta (13) primers were used in the PCR. Generated by immunoSEQ multiplex PCR, the TCRdb table keeps only in-frame clones and is missing some. The table has 150,000 to 200,000 clones, around 77% seen once. V gave up 5 bases and J gave up 5 bases; unmatched junction bases: 5. Germline CDR1 and CDR2: SNHLY and FYNNEI. CDR3 length: 14 residues. Sequencing used PBMCs. The clonotype originates from a man aged 25 to 40 in good health and CMV-seronegative. The J gene is TRBJ1-2, the V gene TRBV2, with 10 bases fitting TRBD1. The CDR3 here is CASSPGTGAYGYTF. The CDR3 region has the DNA TGTGCCAGCAGTCCCGGGACAGGGGCGTATGGCTACACCTTC.